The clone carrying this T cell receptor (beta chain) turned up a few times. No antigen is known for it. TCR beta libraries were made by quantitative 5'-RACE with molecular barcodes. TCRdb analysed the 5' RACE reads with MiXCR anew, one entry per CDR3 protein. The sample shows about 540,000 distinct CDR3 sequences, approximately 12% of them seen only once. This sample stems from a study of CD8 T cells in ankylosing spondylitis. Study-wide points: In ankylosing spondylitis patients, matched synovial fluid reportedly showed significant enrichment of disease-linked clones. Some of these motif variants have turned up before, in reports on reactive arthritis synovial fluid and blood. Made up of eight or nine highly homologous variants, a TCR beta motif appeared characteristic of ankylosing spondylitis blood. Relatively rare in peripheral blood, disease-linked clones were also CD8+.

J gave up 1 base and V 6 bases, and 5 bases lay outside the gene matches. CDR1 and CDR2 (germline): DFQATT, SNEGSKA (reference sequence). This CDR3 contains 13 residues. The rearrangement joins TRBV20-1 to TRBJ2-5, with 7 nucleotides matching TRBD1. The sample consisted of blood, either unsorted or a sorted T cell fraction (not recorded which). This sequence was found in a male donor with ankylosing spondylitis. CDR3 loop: CSARGQPQETQYF. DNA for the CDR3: TGCAGTGCCCGGGGACAGCCCCAAGAGACCCAGTACTTC.